Here is one TCR beta chain with its context. As yet, its antigen is unknown. The entirety of the isolated RNA underwent reverse transcription, so expressed TCRB transcripts were sequenced. About 3.4 million reads per sample on average were obtained from naive, central memory and regulatory T cell samples. Here immunoSEQ multiplex PCR was the method, and the copy in TCRdb shows in-frame clones only, minus some. The sample lists 500,000 to 850,000 clones, more than 12% occurring once. Germline-derived CDR1 and CDR2 are MGHRA and YSYEKL. V lost 4 bases to trimming and J lost 3 bases, with 15 bases between them. The CDR3 extends over 15 amino acids. This sample is drawn from a study of beta chain features in type 1 diabetes. Study at large: There were approximately 100 million sorted cells examined across all samples.

Points from the study as a whole: The similarity of naive, central memory and Treg TCRB repertoires appeared greater among patients than among healthy donors. Type 1 diabetes patients had TCRB CDR3s that were shorter (moderately but significantly so) in all four CD4+ subsets.

The chain has TRBV4-1 and TRBJ2-5, with no clear D. The sample consisted of naive CD4+ T cells from blood. The source is a man aged 18 to 29 with type 1 diabetes. The CDR3 protein is CASSRGLRTEETQYF. DNA of the CDR3: TGCGCCAGCAGCCGGGGTTTGCGAACCGAAGAGACCCAGTACTTC.